Listed below are T cell receptor beta chains from one sample, sequenced in a study of post-analysis software for immune sequencing data. Via MiXCR, TCRdb re-called the PCR reads, giving one row per CDR3 protein. This table holds hundreds of thousands of distinct CDR3 sequences, around 60% found once. The sample consisted of blood. The receptors stem from a girl aged 2 to 9 with multiple sclerosis. Both conserved end residues are part of each CDR3. A D gene is named only where the DNA matches it firmly. Size is omitted from some rows. Given values are once, few, many or a class for expanded clones.

v_gene	j_gene	abundance	d_gene	CDR3aa	CDR3nt
TRBV20-1	TRBJ1-1	NA	NA	CSAREGQGTEAFF	TGCAGTGCTAGAGAAGGGCAGGGGACTGAAGCTTTCTTT
TRBV9	TRBJ2-1	NA	NA	CASSATNFPTYNEQFF	TGTGCCAGCAGCGCCACCAATTTTCCTACGTACAATGAGCAGTTCTTC
TRBV7-3	TRBJ2-3	NA	NA	CASSLFDSFPVDGYRTDTQYF	TGTGCCAGCAGCTTATTTGACAGTTTTCCGGTGGACGGGTACCGCACAGATACGCAGTATTTT
TRBV13	TRBJ2-7	few	NA	CASGFKTYEQYF	TGTGCCAGCGGTTTTAAGACCTACGAGCAGTACTTC
TRBV20-1	TRBJ1-4	NA	NA	CSARGGGARGREKLFF	TGCAGTGCTAGGGGGGGAGGGGCACGCGGTAGGGAAAAACTGTTTTTT
TRBV5-1	TRBJ2-4	once	NA	CASSLESGIGAKNIQYF	TGCGCCAGCAGCTTGGAATCCGGGATCGGAGCCAAAAACATTCAGTACTTC
TRBV7-9	TRBJ1-5	NA	NA	CASSLFPGNQPQHF	TGTGCCAGCAGCTTGTTTCCGGGGAATCAGCCCCAGCATTTT
TRBV6-5	TRBJ1-1	NA	TRBD1	CASSRPTGDLAFF	TGTGCCAGCAGCCGACCTACAGGGGACCTGGCTTTCTTT
TRBV13	TRBJ2-4	few	NA	CASSLTGVAKNIQYF	TGTGCCAGCAGCTTGACGGGGGTAGCCAAAAACATTCAGTACTTC
TRBV7-7	TRBJ2-1	NA	TRBD2	CASSQAGGGNEQFF	TGTGCTAGCAGCCAAGCGGGAGGGGGAAATGAGCAGTTCTTC
TRBV27	TRBJ2-5	NA	NA	CASSLGSQYLQETQYF	TGTGCCAGCAGTTTAGGGTCCCAATACCTCCAAGAGACCCAGTACTTC
TRBV4-3	TRBJ2-1	NA	TRBD2	CASSQGLTGGLAAGLNEQFF	TGCGCCAGCAGCCAAGGCCTGACAGGGGGACTAGCGGCCGGCCTCAATGAGCAGTTCTTC
TRBV12-3/TRBV12-4	TRBJ1-6	NA	NA	CASSPFAGGDSPLHF	TGTGCCAGCAGTCCTTTCGCCGGAGGGGATTCACCCCTCCACTTT
TRBV7-2	TRBJ2-3	NA	NA	CASRLARSTDTQYF	TGTGCCAGCAGGTTAGCGAGGAGCACAGATACGCAGTATTTT
TRBV20-1	TRBJ2-7	few	TRBD2	CSARETSGRIWEQYF	TGCAGTGCTAGAGAAACTAGCGGGAGGATTTGGGAGCAGTACTTC
TRBV6-2/TRBV6-3	TRBJ2-1	NA	NA	CASTERIPYNEQFF	TGTGCCAGCACCGAGCGGATACCATACAATGAGCAGTTCTTC
TRBV7-6	TRBJ2-5	few	NA	CASSLVWAGGKEETQYF	TGTGCCAGCAGCTTAGTCTGGGCCGGGGGCAAGGAAGAGACCCAGTACTTC
TRBV15	TRBJ2-1	few	TRBD2	CATSSGGSREQFF	TGTGCCACCAGTAGCGGGGGGTCGCGGGAGCAGTTCTTC
TRBV24-1	TRBJ2-1	NA	NA	CATGGLSYNEQFF	TGTGCCACCGGGGGCCTCTCCTACAATGAGCAGTTCTTC
TRBV11-2	TRBJ2-6	once	NA	CASSSPWVGANVLTF	TGTGCCAGCAGCTCGCCTTGGGTTGGGGCCAACGTCCTGACTTTC
TRBV20-1	TRBJ2-7	few	TRBD2	CSAARGELGEQYF	TGCAGTGCCGCGCGGGGGGAGCTGGGGGAGCAGTACTTC
TRBV18	TRBJ2-3	NA	NA	CASSPNTGTDQDTQYF	TGTGCCAGCTCACCGAATACAGGGACGGACCAAGATACGCAGTATTTT
TRBV5-1	TRBJ2-3	few	TRBD1	CASSATGGDTQYF	TGCGCCAGCAGCGCGACAGGGGGAGATACGCAGTATTTT
TRBV7-2	TRBJ2-1	NA	NA	CASSLGYREQFF	TGTGCCAGCAGCTTAGGCTATCGTGAGCAGTTCTTC
TRBV6-2/TRBV6-3	TRBJ2-1	once	TRBD2	CASSLPRTSGSFFSSYNEQFF	TGTGCCAGCAGTCTACCTAGGACTAGCGGCTCCTTCTTTAGCTCCTACAATGAGCAGTTCTTC
TRBV5-1	TRBJ2-1	few	TRBD2	CASRGTSGANEQFF	TGCGCCAGCAGAGGGACTAGCGGGGCCAATGAGCAGTTCTTC
TRBV7-6	TRBJ2-3	NA	NA	CASSLVPAGSDTQYF	TGTGCCAGCAGCTTAGTCCCGGCGGGATCAGATACGCAGTATTTT
TRBV5-5	TRBJ2-3	NA	NA	CASSLLVPDTQYF	TGTGCCAGCAGCTTGTTAGTGCCAGATACGCAGTATTTT
TRBV19	TRBJ1-5	few	TRBD1	CASSIVTGDQPQHF	TGTGCCAGTAGTATAGTCACAGGGGATCAGCCCCAGCATTTT
TRBV2	TRBJ1-2	NA	NA	CASRGTVLNHGYTF	TGTGCCAGCAGGGGGACGGTCCTTAACCATGGCTACACCTTC
TRBV6-5	TRBJ2-5	few	NA	CASSYSRVGETQYF	TGTGCCAGCAGTTACTCGAGGGTTGGCGAGACCCAGTACTTC
TRBV12-3/TRBV12-4	TRBJ1-1	NA	NA	CASSFRAQVGPEAFF	TGTGCCAGCAGTTTTCGCGCACAAGTGGGACCCGAAGCTTTCTTT
TRBV7-2	TRBJ2-1	NA	NA	CASSAGWSPETQFF	TGTGCCAGCAGCGCCGGTTGGTCCCCCGAGACCCAGTTCTTC
TRBV11-2	TRBJ2-3	NA	NA	CASWNLNTDTQYF	TGTGCCAGCTGGAATCTGAACACAGATACGCAGTATTTT
TRBV7-3	TRBJ2-2	NA	NA	CASTTRGENTGELFF	TGTGCCAGCACCACCAGGGGAGAAAACACCGGGGAGCTGTTTTTT
TRBV29-1	TRBJ1-2	NA	NA	CSVVQQNGYTF	TGCAGCGTTGTTCAACAGAATGGCTACACCTTC
TRBV14	TRBJ2-1	few	NA	CASSQRPDGLPYNEQFF	TGTGCCAGCAGCCAAAGGCCCGATGGACTCCCGTACAATGAGCAGTTCTTC
TRBV13	TRBJ2-2	NA	TRBD2	CASSSTSGRTGELFF	TGTGCCAGCAGCTCGACTAGCGGGAGGACCGGGGAGCTGTTTTTT
TRBV4-1	TRBJ2-3	NA	TRBD1	CASSQEGQGLTTDTQYF	TGCGCCAGCAGCCAAGAGGGACAGGGCTTAACCACAGATACGCAGTATTTT
TRBV5-5	TRBJ2-4	NA	NA	CASSLFVVGNIQYF	TGTGCCAGCAGCTTGTTTGTGGTCGGGAACATTCAGTACTTC
TRBV7-2	TRBJ1-2	once	NA	CASSLLRNPPYGYTF	TGTGCCAGCAGCTTATTGCGGAACCCTCCCTATGGCTACACCTTC
TRBV20-1	TRBJ2-7	few	NA	CSASGSGPFYEQYF	TGCAGTGCTAGTGGGTCGGGACCCTTCTACGAGCAGTACTTC
TRBV20-1	TRBJ2-1	few	TRBD2	CSAQRLAGGNNEQFF	TGCAGTGCTCAAAGACTAGCGGGAGGGAACAATGAGCAGTTCTTC